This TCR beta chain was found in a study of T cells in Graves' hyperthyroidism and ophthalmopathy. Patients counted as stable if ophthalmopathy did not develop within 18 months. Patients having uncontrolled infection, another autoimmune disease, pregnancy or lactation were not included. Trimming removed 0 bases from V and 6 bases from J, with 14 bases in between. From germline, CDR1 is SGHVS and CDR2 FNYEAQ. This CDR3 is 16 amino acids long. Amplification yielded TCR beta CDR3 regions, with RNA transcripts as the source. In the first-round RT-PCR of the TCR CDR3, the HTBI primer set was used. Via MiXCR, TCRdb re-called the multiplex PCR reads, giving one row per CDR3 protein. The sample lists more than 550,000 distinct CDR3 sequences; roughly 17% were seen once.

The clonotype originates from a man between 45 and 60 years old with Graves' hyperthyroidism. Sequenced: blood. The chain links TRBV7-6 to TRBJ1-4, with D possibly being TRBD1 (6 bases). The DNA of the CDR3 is TGTGCCAGCAGCTTAGCGCCCCGGGGGCAGGATGAAAAACTGTTTTTT. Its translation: CASSLAPRGQDEKLFF. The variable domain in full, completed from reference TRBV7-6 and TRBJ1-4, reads GAGVSQSPRYKVTKRGQDVALRCDPISGHVSLYWYRQALGQGPEFLTYFNYEAQQDKSGLPNDRFSAERPEGSISTLTIQRTEQRDSAMYRCASSLAPRGQDEKLFFGSGTQLSVL.